The 5 T cell receptor beta chains reported below all come from one sample, sequenced in a study of T-cell memory formation after mild COVID-19. TCRdb reanalysed the 5' RACE reads using MiXCR and keeps one entry per CDR3 protein. The sample includes around 160,000 distinct CDR3 sequences, 9.5% to 13% seen only once; the top ten take roughly 3.8%. Source material: PBMCs or a T cell subset sorted from them (not recorded which). The receptor set was obtained from a man aged 18 to 35 who had mild COVID-19 (a few samples of this study predate the infection). Cell type and time point are not known.

This clonotype occurred many times. The J gene is TRBJ2-1, the V gene TRBV5-8, with D tentatively TRBD2 (7 bases). The V and J ends lost 2 bases and 6 bases respectively, with 15 bases between them. This CDR3 region has 15 residues. Germline CDR1 is SGHTS and CDR2 is YDEGEE. DNA of the CDR3: TGTGCCAGCAGCTTCTTGAGGGGGGGCCTCAATGAGCAGTTCTTC. Protein: CASSFLRGGLNEQFF.

This clonotype appeared a few times. The chain carries TRBV5-1 and TRBJ1-4; a weak D match, TRBD1 (5 bases). V was trimmed by 4 bases and J by 8 bases, leaving 18 bases between them. The CDR3 is made up of 15 amino acids. The germline CDR1 and CDR2 sequences are SGHRS and YFSETQ. DNA of the CDR3: TGCGCCAGCAGCCGGGGGTCGGGTTTACGGGAAAAACTGTTTTTT. Translated: CASSRGSGLREKLFF.

This clonotype was observed a handful of times. CDR3 DNA: TGTGCCAGCAGCGGCGCGAACACCGGGGAGCTGTTTTTT. Translated, it gives CASSGANTGELFF. V gene TRBV28 combines with J gene TRBJ2-2; D gene ambiguous. V gave up 6 bases and J gave up 0 bases, with 5 bases separating them. The CDR3 consists of 13 residues. The germline V gene has CDR1 MDHEN and CDR2 SYDVKM.

This clonotype was seen more than once but under ten times. The V and J genes are TRBV6-1 and TRBJ1-1, with D possibly matching TRBD1 (5 bases). The CDR3 runs to 13 residues. Germline CDR1 and CDR2: MNHNS and SASEGT. Between the trimmed V and J ends, which lost 2 bases and 1 base, there was a span of 5 bases. CDR3 nucleotide sequence: TGTGCCAGCAGTGAAAGGGGGAACACTGAAGCTTTCTTT. Amino acid sequence: CASSERGNTEAFF.

This clonotype was found a few times. The chain recombines TRBV6-1 with TRBJ2-3; TRBD1 is a possible D gene (5 bases). Germline V gives CDR1 MNHNS, CDR2 SASEGT. This CDR3 is built from 16 residues. Trimming shortened V by 1 base and J by 2 bases, and 13 bases separated the two germline ends. The chain's CDR3 is CASSEVRGYNTDTQYF. DNA for the CDR3: TGTGCCAGCAGTGAAGTTAGGGGCTATAACACAGATACGCAGTATTTT.